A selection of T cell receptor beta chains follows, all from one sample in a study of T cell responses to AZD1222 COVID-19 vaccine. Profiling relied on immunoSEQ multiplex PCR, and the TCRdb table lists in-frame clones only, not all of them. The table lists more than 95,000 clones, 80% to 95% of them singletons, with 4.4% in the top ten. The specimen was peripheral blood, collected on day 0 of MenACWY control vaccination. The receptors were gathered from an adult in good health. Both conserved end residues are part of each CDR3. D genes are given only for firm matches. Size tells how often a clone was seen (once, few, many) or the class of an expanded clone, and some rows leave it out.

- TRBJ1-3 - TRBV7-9 CASSPLGAPSSGNTIYF TGTGCCAGCAGCCCCTTGGGGGCCCCGAGCTCTGGAAACACCATATATTTT
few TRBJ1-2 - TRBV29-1 CSVDWMRQNYGYTF TGCAGCGTTGACTGGATGAGACAGAACTATGGCTACACCTTC
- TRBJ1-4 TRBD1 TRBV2 CASRDRGMEKLFF TGTGCCAGTAGGGACAGGGGGATGGAAAAACTGTTTTTT
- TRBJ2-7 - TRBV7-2 CASSLAFYEQYF TGTGCCAGCAGCTTAGCGTTCTACGAGCAGTACTTC
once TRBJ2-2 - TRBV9 CASSTLGRNTGELFF TGTGCCAGCAGCACCCTCGGGAGGAACACCGGGGAGCTGTTTTTT
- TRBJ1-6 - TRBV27 CASSSRDSPLHF TGTGCCAGCAGTTCCAGGGACTCACCCCTCCACTTT
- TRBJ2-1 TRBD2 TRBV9 CASSVLAGGPENEQFF TGTGCCAGCAGCGTTCTAGCGGGGGGGCCCGAAAATGAGCAGTTCTTC
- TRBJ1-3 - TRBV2 CASSRTDTIYF TGTGCCAGCAGCAGGACTGACACCATATATTTT
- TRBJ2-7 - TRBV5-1 CASSPGTALTYEQYF TGCGCCAGCAGCCCGGGGACCGCTTTAACCTACGAGCAGTACTTC
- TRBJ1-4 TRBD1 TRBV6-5 CASRPWDSGGEKLFF TGTGCCAGCAGGCCGTGGGACAGCGGAGGGGAAAAACTGTTTTTT
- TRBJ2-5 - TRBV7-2 CASSGSGQRETQYF TGTGCCAGCAGCGGCTCGGGACAAAGAGAGACCCAGTACTTC
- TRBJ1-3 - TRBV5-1 CASSPDPGNGNTIYF TGCGCCAGCAGCCCCGACCCGGGGAATGGAAACACCATATATTTT
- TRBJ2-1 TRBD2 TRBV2 CASSDRLAGGPNNEQFF TGTGCCAGCAGTGATCGATTGGCGGGAGGGCCGAACAATGAGCAGTTCTTC
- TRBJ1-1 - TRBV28 CASSLMTERAFF TGTGCCAGCAGTTTAATGACCGAAAGAGCTTTCTTT
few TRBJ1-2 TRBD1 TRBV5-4 CASSLADRVEGYTF TGTGCCAGCAGCTTGGCGGACAGGGTGGAAGGCTACACCTTC
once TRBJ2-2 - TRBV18 CASSPRDSGTGELFF TGTGCCAGCTCACCACGGGACAGCGGGACCGGGGAGCTGTTTTTT